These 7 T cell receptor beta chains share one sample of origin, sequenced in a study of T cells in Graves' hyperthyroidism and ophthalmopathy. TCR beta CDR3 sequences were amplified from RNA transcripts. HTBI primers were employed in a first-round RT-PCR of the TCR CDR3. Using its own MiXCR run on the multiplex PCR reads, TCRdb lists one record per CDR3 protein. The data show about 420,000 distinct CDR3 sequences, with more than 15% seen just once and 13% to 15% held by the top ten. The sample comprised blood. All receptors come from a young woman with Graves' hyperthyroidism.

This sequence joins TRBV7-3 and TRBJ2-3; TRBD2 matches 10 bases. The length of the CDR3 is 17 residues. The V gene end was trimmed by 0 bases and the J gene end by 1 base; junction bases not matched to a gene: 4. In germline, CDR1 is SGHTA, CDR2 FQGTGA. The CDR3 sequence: CASSLTGAGGRTDTQYF. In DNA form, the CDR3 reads TGTGCCAGCAGCTTAACGGGAGCGGGAGGGCGCACAGATACGCAGTATTTT.

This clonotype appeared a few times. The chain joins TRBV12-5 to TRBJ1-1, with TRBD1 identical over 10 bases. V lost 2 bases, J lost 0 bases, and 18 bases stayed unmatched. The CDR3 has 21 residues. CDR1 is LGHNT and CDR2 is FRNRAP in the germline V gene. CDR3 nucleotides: TGTGCTAGTGGTTTGTCCCCCGGGACAGGGGTCAACCCCTTTATGAACACTGAAGCTTTCTTT. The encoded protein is CASGLSPGTGVNPFMNTEAFF.

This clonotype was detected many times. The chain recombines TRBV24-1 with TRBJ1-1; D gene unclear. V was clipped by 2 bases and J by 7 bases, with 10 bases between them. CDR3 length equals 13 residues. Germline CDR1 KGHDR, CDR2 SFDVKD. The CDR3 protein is CATSDSRKGEAFF. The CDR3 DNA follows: TGTGCCACCAGTGATTCTAGGAAGGGTGAAGCTTTCTTT.

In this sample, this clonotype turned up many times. The CDR3 region is CSARVLAGQLVQYF. In nucleotides, the CDR3 is TGCAGTGCTAGAGTCCTAGCGGGTCAGCTGGTTCAGTACTTC. This rearrangement joins TRBV20-1 to TRBJ2-5; 8 bases align to TRBD2. In germline, CDR1 is DFQATT, CDR2 SNEGSKA (reference sequence). V was clipped by 1 base and J by 11 bases; unmatched bases: 12. CDR3 length: 14 residues.

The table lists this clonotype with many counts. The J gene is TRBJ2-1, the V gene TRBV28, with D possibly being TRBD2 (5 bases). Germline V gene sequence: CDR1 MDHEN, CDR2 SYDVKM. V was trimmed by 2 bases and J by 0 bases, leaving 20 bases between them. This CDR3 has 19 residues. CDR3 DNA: TGTGCCAGCAGTTTACCCCGACTGAGCGGCGGAAGCTCCTACAATGAGCAGTTCTTC. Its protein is CASSLPRLSGGSSYNEQFF. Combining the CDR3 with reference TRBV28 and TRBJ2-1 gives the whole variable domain DVKVTQSSRYLVKRTGEKVFLECVQDMDHENMFWYRQDPGLGLRLIYFSYDVKMKEKGDIPEGYSVSREKKERFSLILESASTNQTSMYLCASSLPRLSGGSSYNEQFFGPGTRLTVL.

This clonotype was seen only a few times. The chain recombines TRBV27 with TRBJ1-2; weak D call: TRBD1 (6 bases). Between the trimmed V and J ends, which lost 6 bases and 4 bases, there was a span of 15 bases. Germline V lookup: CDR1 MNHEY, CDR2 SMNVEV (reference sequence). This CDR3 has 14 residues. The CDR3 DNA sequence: TGTGCCAGCAGGACCGCGGACAGCCTCTATGGCTACACCTTC. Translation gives CASRTADSLYGYTF.

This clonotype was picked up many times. The CDR3 spells CASSPHPGQGFGEQYF. The CDR3 DNA follows: TGTGCCAGCAGCCCCCATCCGGGACAGGGCTTCGGGGAGCAGTACTTC. V and J are TRBV7-3 and TRBJ2-7; 9 bases map to TRBD1. This CDR3 is 16 amino acids long. Germline values: CDR1 SGHTA, CDR2 FQGTGA. V gave up 5 bases and J gave up 7 bases; unmatched junction bases: 15.